These T cell receptor beta chains were read from a single sample in a study of blood T cells in healthy people across ages. MiXCR was run by TCRdb on the 5' RACE reads, yielding one entry per CDR3 protein. The table has over 600,000 distinct CDR3 sequences, 46% seen once; the top ten hold around 18%. The sample comprised blood. The receptor source for this set is a man older than 75 in good health. The CDR3 runs from the conserved cysteine through the conserved F or W. Each record gives: J gene, V gene, clone size, D gene, CDR3 DNA, CDR3 protein. A D gene is named only where the DNA matches it firmly. Where a row states a size, it is once, few, many or the class of an expanded clone; other rows omit it.

>TRBJ2-3|TRBV5-1|many|.
TGCGCCAGCAGCTTGGAAGGTAGCGGCACAGATACGCAGTATTTT
CASSLEGSGTDTQYF
>TRBJ1-5|TRBV7-2|few|.
TGTGCCAGCAGCTCGCCGGGTCAGCCCCAGCATTTT
CASSSPGQPQHF
>TRBJ2-5|TRBV5-1|few|.
TGCGCCAGCAGCCTCCTTCCGAGAAAGCAAGAGACCCAGTACTTC
CASSLLPRKQETQYF
>TRBJ2-3|TRBV7-2|.|.
TGTGCCAGCGGTAGCGTATCTAGCACAGATACGCAGTATTTT
CASGSVSSTDTQYF
>TRBJ2-3|TRBV6-6|few|.
TGTGCCAGCAGTTCTACGGACTCGCACACAGATACGCAGTATTTT
CASSSTDSHTDTQYF
>TRBJ2-1|TRBV2|.|TRBD2
TGTGCCAGCAGTGATCCGGGAGGGTTCAATGAGCAGTTCTTC
CASSDPGGFNEQFF
>TRBJ2-1|TRBV25-1|.|TRBD2
TGTGCCAGCAGTGAAGGGATTCGGGCAAGCGGGAGGGTCAATGAGCAGTTCTTC
CASSEGIRASGRVNEQFF
>TRBJ2-1|TRBV20-1|.|TRBD1
TGCAGTCTCCCGGGGACAGGGGCGGTCTACAATGAGCAGTTCTTC
CSLPGTGAVYNEQFF
>TRBJ2-3|TRBV7-2|few|.
TGTGCCAGCAGCTTAGATTTGTGGGGGAGGCCAGATACGCAGTATTTT
CASSLDLWGRPDTQYF
>TRBJ1-5|TRBV7-9|.|.
TGTGCCAGCAGCTTAGGGGGGGGCAGTAGCAATCAGCCCCAGCATTTT
CASSLGGGSSNQPQHF
>TRBJ2-7|TRBV5-1|.|.
TGCACCAGCAGCTTGAGAGGGGCCGGACTACGCGAGCAGTACTTC
CTSSLRGAGLREQYF
>TRBJ2-1|TRBV7-9|.|.
TGTGCCAGCAGCCCCGCGCCGAACAATGAGCAGTTCTTC
CASSPAPNNEQFF
>TRBJ2-1|TRBV7-9|once|TRBD1
TGTGCCAGCAGCTCCAGACAGGGAGAGACCCAGTTCTTC
CASSSRQGETQFF
>TRBJ2-1|TRBV28|.|TRBD2
TGTGCCAGCAGACCCGCTAGCGGCAGTACCTACAATGAGCAGTTCTTC
CASRPASGSTYNEQFF
>TRBJ1-1|TRBV5-1|.|.
TGCGCCAGCAGCCCCCCGTCCGACGGAATACCTGAAGCTTTCTTT
CASSPPSDGIPEAFF
>TRBJ2-7|TRBV11-2|many|.
TGTGCCAGCAGCTTAGCGGCTTGGAGCTCCTACGAGCAGTACTTC
CASSLAAWSSYEQYF
>TRBJ2-1|TRBV7-9|few|.
TGTGCCAGCAGCTTGGATAGCCGGTCGGATGAGCAGTTCTTC
CASSLDSRSDEQFF
>TRBJ2-4|TRBV5-1|.|.
TGCGCCAGCAGCTTGACCGACGTAGCCAAAAACATTCAGTACTTC
CASSLTDVAKNIQYF
>TRBJ1-4|TRBV7-2|few|.
TGTGCCAGCAGCCCTAAGGCTCCCGCTGCAACTAATGAAAAACTGTTTTTT
CASSPKAPAATNEKLFF
>TRBJ2-7|TRBV24-1|.|TRBD1
TGTGCCACCAGTGATCGGATGAACAGGGGCGAGCAGTACTTC
CATSDRMNRGEQYF
>TRBJ2-7|TRBV20-1|few|.
TGCAGTGCTAGAGAAGGGGTCCGGGAGCAGTACTTC
CSAREGVREQYF
>TRBJ2-3|TRBV11-3|many|TRBD2
TGTGCCAGCAGCCCTCGACTAGCGGGGTCCACAGATACGCAGTATTTT
CASSPRLAGSTDTQYF
>TRBJ2-3|TRBV5-1|few|.
TGCGCCAGCGGGGCGCCGGCAGATACGCAGTATTTT
CASGAPADTQYF
>TRBJ2-5|TRBV7-2|.|TRBD2
TGTGCCAGCAGCTTAGCGCGAAGGGGACTAGCGGGGGTTCATAAAGAGACCCAGTACTTC
CASSLARRGLAGVHKETQYF
>TRBJ2-1|TRBV29-1|.|TRBD2
TGCAGCGTTGTTTCTGGCGGGACTACGTCCTACAATGAGCAGTTCTTC
CSVVSGGTTSYNEQFF
>TRBJ2-7|TRBV29-1|few|TRBD1
TGCAGCGTTGCAAGGCAGGGGGTTTGGGAGCAGTACTTC
CSVARQGVWEQYF